This T cell receptor (beta chain) comes out of a study of blood T cell repertoires in COVID-19. Adults between roughly 18 and 89 years of age took part from about two dozen US areas. As processed by the authors: It was from reference gene primer amplification that nucleated cell counts were estimated. Measured with immunoSEQ multiplex PCR; TCRdb has only the in-frame clones, and not every one. The V and J calls and clone size come from that table; D and trimming were worked out from the DNA. The sample yields about 220,000 clones, under 90% seen once. The V gene's germline CDR1 is DFQATT and CDR2 SNEGSKA (reference sequence). This CDR3 spans 11 amino acids. The V end lost 2 bases, the J end lost 7 bases, and 8 bases lay between the germline ends.

This clonotype was obtained from a woman aged 60-75 years who had recovered from COVID-19. What was sequenced was PBMCs or T cells enriched from blood (not recorded which). The gene calls are TRBV20-1 and TRBJ1-1; perhaps TRBD1 as D (5 bases). DNA of the CDR3: TGCAGTGCTAGATGGGGCATTGAAGCTTTCTTT. The encoded protein is CSARWGIEAFF.